The 27 T cell receptor beta chains listed next were all sequenced from one sample in a study of blood T cell repertoires in COVID-19. Method: immunoSEQ multiplex PCR; TCRdb's copy keeps in-frame clones and lacks some. The sample shows about 400,000 clones, roughly 89% of them seen only once. The sample was PBMCs or T cells enriched from blood (not recorded which). The receptors were sampled from a woman aged 45-65 years who had recovered from COVID-19.

This chain joins TRBV15 and TRBJ1-5, with D hard to call. The V and J ends lost 4 bases and 3 bases respectively, with 4 bases between them. Germline V gives CDR1 LNHNV, CDR2 YYDKDF (reference sequence). The CDR3 covers 12 residues. The CDR3: CATSTPNQPQHF. CDR3 bases: TGTGCCACCAGCACTCCCAATCAGCCCCAGCATTTT.

This clone was observed once. The chain combines TRBV7-2 with TRBJ1-1; 7 bases are shared with TRBD1. The CDR3 extends over 15 amino acids. Germline CDR1 and CDR2: SGHTA and FQGNSA. The V and J ends lost 2 bases and 1 base, in that order; junction bases with no gene match: 4. CDR3 in amino acids: CASSLQGVGNTEAFF. CDR3 nucleotides: TGTGCCAGCAGCTTACAGGGGGTCGGGAACACTGAAGCTTTCTTT.

This clone was found once. At the DNA level, this CDR3 is encoded by other sequences in the same sample as well. V and J are TRBV19 and TRBJ1-1; D uncertain. This CDR3 is built from 13 residues. V shed 0 bases and J shed 1 base, with 3 bases lying between them. The germline V gene encodes CDR1 LNHDA and CDR2 SQIVND (reference sequence). Here the CDR3 DNA reads TGTGCCAGTAGTATAGATCGGAACACTGAAGCTTTCTTT. It encodes CASSIDRNTEAFF.

Here the CDR3 reads CASSQGTGTYEQYF. CDR3 DNA: TGTGCCAGCAGCCAGGGGACAGGGACCTACGAGCAGTACTTC. The chain combines TRBV3-1 (or the pseudogene TRBV3-2) with TRBJ2-7; 9 nucleotides match TRBD1. CDR3 length: 14 amino acids. Germline V CDR1 and CDR2: LGHDT, YNNKEL (reference sequence). J lost 2 bases, V lost 3 bases, and 2 bases had no gene match.

The chain combines TRBV4-1 with TRBJ2-1; 13 bases line up with TRBD2. Per the germline V gene, CDR1 is MGHRA and CDR2 is YSYEKL. Unmatched junction bases numbered 7, after V lost 4 bases and J lost 7 bases. The length of the CDR3 is 16 residues. The CDR3 nucleotides are TGCGCCAGCAGCCCTATACGGACTAGCGGGGGTAATGAGCAGTTCTTC. Protein sequence: CASSPIRTSGGNEQFF.

This CDR3 is CASSSSGTGGKKTQYF. CDR3 sequence (DNA): TGTGCCAGCAGTTCCTCCGGGACAGGGGGCAAGAAGACCCAGTACTTC. This chain joins TRBV28 and TRBJ2-5, with 12 bases identical to TRBD1. CDR3 length: 16 residues. Germline loops: CDR1 MDHEN, CDR2 SYDVKM. Trimming at V came to 4 bases and at J to 6 bases, leaving 9 bases not matched to a gene.

J is TRBJ1-6 and V is TRBV6-1; 7 positions agree with TRBD1. CDR3 length: 15 residues. The V segment lost 2 bases and the J segment 8 bases; nucleotides outside the gene matches: 6. From germline, CDR1 is MNHNS and CDR2 SASEGT. CDR3 DNA sequence: TGTGCCAGCAGTGAACGGAGGGGGCTTGATTCACCCCTCCACTTT. Its translation is CASSERRGLDSPLHF.

This chain joins TRBV5-5 and TRBJ2-7; perhaps TRBD1 as D (5 bases). Germline assignment: CDR1 SGHKS and CDR2 YYEKEE (reference sequence). The CDR3 contains 15 residues. V was pared by 0 bases and J by 4 bases, with 14 bases between. The CDR3, as DNA: TGTGCCAGCAGCTTGGGTCCGACAGCTGGTTACGAGCAGTACTTC. Residues: CASSLGPTAGYEQYF.

The chain carries TRBV3-1 (or the pseudogene TRBV3-2) and TRBJ1-2; D gene unclear. In germline, CDR1 is LGHDT, CDR2 YNNKEL (reference sequence). This CDR3 spans 14 amino acids. With 0 bases removed from V and 5 bases from J, the gap between germline ends came to 10 bases. CDR3 region: CASSQDTVSYGYTF. CDR3 nucleotides: TGTGCCAGCAGCCAAGACACAGTTTCTTATGGCTACACCTTC.

The V call is TRBV7-9, the J call TRBJ2-1; maybe TRBD2 (5 bases). The CDR3 covers 14 residues. The germline V gene encodes CDR1 SEHNR and CDR2 FQNEAQ (reference sequence). Trimming shortened V by 10 bases and J by 4 bases, and 17 bases separated the two germline ends. CDR3 residues: CAIPTTRAYNEQFF. CDR3 sequence (DNA): TGTGCCATCCCAACTACGAGGGCTTACAATGAGCAGTTCTTC.

The chain recombines TRBV29-1 with TRBJ2-5; 11 nucleotides line up with TRBD2. This CDR3 spans 14 amino acids. V dropped 7 bases and J dropped 3; count of bases not matched to a gene: 7. Germline CDR1 and CDR2: SQVTM and ANQGSEA. The CDR3 bases are TGCAGCGGCGGGCTAGCGGGGGGAAAAGAGACCCAGTACTTC. Translated, it gives CSGGLAGGKETQYF.

This clone was observed a handful of times. V usage is TRBV6-5 and J usage is TRBJ2-7; 10 nucleotides line up with TRBD2. The CDR3 covers 14 residues. Germline assignment: CDR1 MNHEY and CDR2 SVGAGI. Trimming at V came to 4 bases and at J to 2 bases, leaving 2 bases not matched to a gene. The CDR3 DNA sequence: TGTGCCAGCAGTTCAGCGGGGGGGCCCTACGAGCAGTACTTC. Translation gives CASSSAGGPYEQYF.

This rearrangement joins TRBV14 to TRBJ2-7; TRBD1 matches 9 bases. This CDR3 is built from 16 residues. Germline CDR1 reads SGHDN; CDR2 reads FVKESK. Germline trimming cut 4 bases from V and 4 bases from J; bases unmatched to any gene: 11. Here the CDR3 DNA reads TGTGCCAGCAGCCCAAAGTTCGGAGACAGGGGGTACGAGCAGTACTTC. This encodes CASSPKFGDRGYEQYF.

The chain couples TRBV6-5 to TRBJ1-4, with 7 positions matching TRBD1. Trimming removed 5 bases from V and 6 bases from J; junction bases left unmatched: 6. The CDR3 loop spans 14 amino acids. Germline V gene lookup returns CDR1 MNHEY and CDR2 SVGAGI. The CDR3 sequence: CASSRQGWDEKLFF. The CDR3 bases are TGTGCCAGCAGTCGACAGGGTTGGGATGAAAAACTGTTTTTT.

This rearrangement joins TRBV5-5 to TRBJ1-5; 7 nucleotides match TRBD1. CDR1 is SGHKS and CDR2 is YYEKEE in the germline V gene (reference sequence). CDR3 length: 13 residues. Germline trimming cut 4 bases from V and 4 bases from J; bases unmatched to any gene: 2. The CDR3 here is CASSLQGNQPQHF. The CDR3 DNA sequence: TGTGCCAGCAGCCTACAGGGGAATCAGCCCCAGCATTTT.

This clone was recorded only once. The V call is TRBV28, the J call TRBJ1-1; 7 nucleotides align to TRBD1. The J segment lost 0 bases and the V segment lost 5 bases, leaving 12 bases of the junction unmatched. Germline CDR1 reads MDHEN; CDR2 reads SYDVKM. This CDR3 is 17 amino acids long. The chain's CDR3 is CASSPGGRILMNTEAFF. The CDR3 DNA follows: TGTGCCAGCAGTCCAGGGGGGAGGATACTAATGAACACTGAAGCTTTCTTT.

The V and J genes are TRBV4-2 and TRBJ2-5; the D is unclear. Per the germline V gene, CDR1 is LGHNA and CDR2 is YNFKEQ. The CDR3 has 15 amino acids. V was trimmed by 0 bases and J by 4 bases, leaving 12 bases between them. CDR3 in amino acids: CASSQESARSETQYF. DNA of the CDR3: TGTGCCAGCAGCCAAGAATCGGCTAGATCAGAGACCCAGTACTTC.

V usage is TRBV6-2 or TRBV6-3 and J usage is TRBJ2-7; 10 bases align to TRBD1. Germline trimming cut 5 bases from V and 5 bases from J; bases unmatched to any gene: 9. Looked up from germline, CDR1 is MNHEY and CDR2 is SVGEGT. The CDR3 sequence is 15 residues long. The CDR3 coding sequence is TGTGCCAGCAGTGGCCTGGCGACAGGGGGCCACGAGCAGTACTTC. It codes for CASSGLATGGHEQYF.

V and J are TRBV19 and TRBJ2-3; weak D call: TRBD2 (6 bases). V shed 3 bases and J shed 5 bases, with 9 bases lying between them. The CDR3 consists of 13 residues. Germline V gene lookup returns CDR1 LNHDA and CDR2 SQIVND (reference sequence). Here the CDR3 DNA reads TGTGCCAGTAGTATGGAGGGGAGAGATACGCAGTATTTT. This translates into CASSMEGRDTQYF.

The chain is built from TRBV27 and TRBJ1-2, with 8 bases matching TRBD1. This CDR3 region has 15 residues. Germline V gene data show CDR1 as MNHEY and CDR2 as SMNVEV (reference sequence). Trimming took 5 bases from V and 4 from J; bases not matched to a gene: 9. CDR3 sequence reads: CASSDTGGRGYGYTF. CDR3 in DNA: TGTGCCAGCAGTGATACAGGGGGACGGGGCTATGGCTACACCTTC.

V gene TRBV19 combines with J gene TRBJ1-6; D uncertain. The CDR3 sequence is 12 residues long. Trimming pared 5 bases from V and 13 bases from J, leaving 12 bases between. CDR1 and CDR2 (germline): LNHDA, SQIVND (reference sequence). This chain's CDR3 is CASSESGLPLHF. The CDR3, as DNA: TGTGCCAGTAGTGAGTCCGGTCTCCCCCTCCACTTT.

This clone was counted once. V gene TRBV6-5 combines with J gene TRBJ2-7, with 9 nucleotides matching TRBD2. V was clipped by 6 bases and J by 2 bases; unmatched bases: 8. Germline V gene sequence: CDR1 MNHEY, CDR2 SVGAGI. CDR3 length: 15 residues. DNA for the CDR3: TGTGCCAGCAGCCCGCGGGCGGGGGGGACCTACGAGCAGTACTTC. Its protein is CASSPRAGGTYEQYF.

This clone was detected only a few times. The chain employs TRBV5-8 and TRBJ2-3; 7 nucleotides line up with TRBD1. The germline V gene encodes CDR1 SGHTS and CDR2 YDEGEE. The CDR3 contains 13 residues. V was clipped by 4 bases and J by 6 bases; unmatched bases: 5. The CDR3, as DNA: TGTGCCAGCAGCCTTACAGGGGTTGATACGCAGTATTTT. Protein: CASSLTGVDTQYF.

The CDR3 sequence is CASSFPGPAGNTEAFF. The CDR3 DNA reads TGTGCCAGCAGCTTCCCGGGTCCGGCGGGGAACACTGAAGCTTTCTTT. The chain combines TRBV11-2 with TRBJ1-1; D is undetermined. The V end was cut by 3 bases, the J end by 1 base, with 15 bases between. Per germline, CDR1 SGHAT and CDR2 FQNNGV. The CDR3 loop spans 16 amino acids.

The CDR3 DNA is TGTGCCACCAGCAGAGATCAGGGGGTATTTGGGAATGAGCAGTTCTTC. It codes for CATSRDQGVFGNEQFF. J is TRBJ2-1 and V is TRBV15; 7 bases line up with TRBD1. V trimming: 0 bases; J trimming: 7 bases; junction bases outside the gene matches: 9. CDR1 LNHNV and CDR2 YYDKDF come from the germline V gene (reference sequence). The length of the CDR3 is 16 residues.

This CDR3 is CASSLIRFDEQYF. Written as DNA, the CDR3 is TGTGCCAGCAGCTTGATACGGTTTGACGAGCAGTACTTC. The chain links TRBV5-8 to TRBJ2-7, with no clear D. Trimming removed 1 base from V and 5 bases from J, with 10 bases in between. The CDR3 loop spans 13 amino acids. Germline CDR1 is SGHTS and CDR2 is YDEGEE.

V usage is TRBV7-9 and J usage is TRBJ2-5; 10 nucleotides agree with TRBD1. The junction had 6 bases not matched to a gene; V was cut back by 5 bases and J by 3 bases. The germline CDR1 and CDR2 sequences are SEHNR and FQNEAQ (reference sequence). This CDR3 has 15 residues. CDR3: CASSQTGGREETQYF. Here the CDR3 DNA reads TGTGCCAGCAGCCAGACAGGGGGCAGGGAAGAGACCCAGTACTTC.